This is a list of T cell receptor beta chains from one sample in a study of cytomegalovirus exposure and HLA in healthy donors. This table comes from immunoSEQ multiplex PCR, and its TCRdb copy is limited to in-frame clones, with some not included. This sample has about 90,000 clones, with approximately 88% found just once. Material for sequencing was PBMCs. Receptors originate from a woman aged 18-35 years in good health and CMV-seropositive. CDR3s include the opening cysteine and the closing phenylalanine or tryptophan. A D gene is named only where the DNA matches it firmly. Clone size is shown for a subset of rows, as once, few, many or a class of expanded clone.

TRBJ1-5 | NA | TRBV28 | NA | CASGSYRVLQPQHF | TGTGCCAGCGGATCATACAGGGTTTTGCAGCCCCAGCATTTT
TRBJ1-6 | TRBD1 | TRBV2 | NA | CASHRDRGYNSPLHF | TGTGCCAGCCACCGGGACAGGGGTTATAATTCACCCCTCCACTTT
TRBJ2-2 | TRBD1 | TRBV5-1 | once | CASSPWTGGVTGELFF | TGCGCCAGCAGCCCGTGGACAGGCGGCGTCACCGGGGAGCTGTTTTTT
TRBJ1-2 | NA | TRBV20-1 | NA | CSARQGYGYTF | TGCAGTGCTAGACAGGGCTATGGCTACACCTTC
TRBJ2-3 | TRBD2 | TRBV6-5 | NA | CASSWGPAGSRDTQYF | TGTGCCAGCAGTTGGGGTCCAGCGGGGTCGAGAGATACGCAGTATTTT
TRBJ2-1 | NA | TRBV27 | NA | CASSLGYEQFF | TGTGCCAGCAGTTTAGGCTATGAGCAGTTCTTC
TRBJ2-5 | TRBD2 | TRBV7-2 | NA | CASSLLTSTETQYF | TGTGCCAGCAGCCTACTGACTAGCACGGAGACCCAGTACTTC
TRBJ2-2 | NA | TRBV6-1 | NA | CASSAIGANGELFF | TGTGCCAGCAGTGCGATAGGGGCGAACGGGGAGCTGTTTTTT
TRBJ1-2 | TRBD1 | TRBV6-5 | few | CASSYQRTGHGYTF | TGTGCCAGCAGTTACCAGCGGACAGGGCATGGCTACACCTTC
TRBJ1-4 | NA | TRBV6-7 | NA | CASSPPDSGGTTNEKLFF | TGTGCCAGCAGCCCCCCGGACAGCGGGGGAACAACTAATGAAAAACTGTTTTTT
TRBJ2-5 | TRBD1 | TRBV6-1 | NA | CASSAQGAQETQYF | TGTGCCAGCAGTGCACAGGGGGCGCAAGAGACCCAGTACTTC
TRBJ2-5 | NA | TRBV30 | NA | CAWSGRGQETQYF | TGTGCCTGGAGTGGGCGGGGACAAGAGACCCAGTACTTC
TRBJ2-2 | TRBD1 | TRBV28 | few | CASSLPPSRTGLAGELFF | TGTGCCAGCAGTTTACCCCCCTCCAGGACAGGGTTGGCCGGGGAGCTGTTTTTT
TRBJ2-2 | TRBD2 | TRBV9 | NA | CASSLGTSGGTGELFF | TGTGCCAGCAGCCTAGGGACTAGCGGGGGGACCGGGGAGCTGTTTTTT
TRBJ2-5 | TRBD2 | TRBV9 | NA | CASSWTSGGETQYF | TGTGCCAGCAGCTGGACTAGCGGTGGTGAGACCCAGTACTTC
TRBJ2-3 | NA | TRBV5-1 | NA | CASSLDTSADTQYF | TGCGCCAGCAGCTTGGATACAAGCGCAGATACGCAGTATTTT
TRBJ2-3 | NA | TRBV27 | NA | CASSLGAGNTDTQYF | TGTGCCAGCAGTTTAGGGGCGGGGAACACAGATACGCAGTATTTT
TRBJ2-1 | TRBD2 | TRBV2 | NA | CASSEDPSGGLINEQFF | TGTGCCAGCAGTGAAGATCCTAGCGGGGGACTTATTAATGAGCAGTTCTTC
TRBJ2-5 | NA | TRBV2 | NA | CASSEAQSSGHETQYF | TGTGCCAGCAGTGAAGCCCAATCATCAGGGCACGAGACCCAGTACTTC
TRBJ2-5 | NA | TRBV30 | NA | CAWEGGNFQETQYF | TGTGCCTGGGAGGGGGGGAATTTCCAAGAGACCCAGTACTTC
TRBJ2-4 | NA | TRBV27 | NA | CASKGLQGSAKNIQYF | TGTGCCAGCAAAGGGTTGCAGGGCTCTGCCAAAAACATTCAGTACTTC
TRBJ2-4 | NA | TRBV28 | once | CASSLWMVQGPNLPLAKNIQYF | TGTGCCAGCAGTTTATGGATGGTCCAGGGCCCTAATCTTCCCTTAGCCAAAAACATTCAGTACTTC
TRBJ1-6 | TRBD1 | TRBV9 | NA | CASSVAGGGSPLHF | TGTGCCAGCAGCGTAGCAGGGGGCGGTTCACCCCTCCACTTT
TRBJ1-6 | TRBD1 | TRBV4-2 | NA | CASSQDPGGREGRPLHF | TGTGCCAGCAGCCAAGATCCAGGGGGCAGGGAGGGAAGACCCCTCCACTTT
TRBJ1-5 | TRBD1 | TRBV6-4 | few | CASSRDREQPQHF | TGTGCCAGCAGCCGGGACAGGGAGCAGCCCCAGCATTTT
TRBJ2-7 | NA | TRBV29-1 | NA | CSVEIAVHEGYEQYF | TGCAGCGTTGAGATTGCGGTGCATGAAGGCTACGAGCAGTACTTC
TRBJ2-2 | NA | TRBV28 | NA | CASSSWGGLGTGELFF | TGTGCCAGCAGTAGTTGGGGGGGCTTGGGCACCGGGGAGCTGTTTTTT
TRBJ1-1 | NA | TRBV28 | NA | CASTPESGARTEAFF | TGTGCCAGCACTCCCGAGTCAGGGGCTCGGACTGAAGCTTTCTTT
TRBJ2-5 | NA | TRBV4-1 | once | CASSQRGFGETQYF | TGCGCCAGCAGCCAAAGGGGGTTTGGGGAGACCCAGTACTTC
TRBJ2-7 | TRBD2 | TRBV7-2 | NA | CASSLLSGGYEQYF | TGTGCCAGCAGCTTATTAAGCGGGGGGTACGAGCAGTACTTC
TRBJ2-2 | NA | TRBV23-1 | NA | CASSMGHLGELFF | TGCGCCAGCAGCATGGGGCACCTGGGGGAGCTGTTTTTT